The rows below give T cell receptor beta chains drawn from one sample of a study of long-term antiretroviral therapy in people with HIV. Measured with immunoSEQ multiplex PCR; TCRdb has only the in-frame clones, and not every one. The data show some 12,000 clones, 80% to 90% seen once. This specimen consisted of unsorted PBMCs, obtained 0.2 years before starting antiretroviral therapy. The receptors originated from a woman aged 40 to 50 with HIV. The CDR3 runs from the conserved cysteine through the conserved F or W. The D gene is left open where the match is weak. Size values are once, few and many counts, or a class for expanded clones, and some rows have none.

>TRBV7-2|TRBD1|NA|TRBJ2-5
TGTGCCAGCAGCTCCTCACAGGGGTCGGAGACCCAGTACTTC
CASSSSQGSETQYF
>TRBV6-5|TRBD1|NA|TRBJ2-3
TGTGCCAGCAGGACAGGGGAGGGCACAGATACGCAGTATTTT
CASRTGEGTDTQYF
>TRBV5-5|TRBD2|NA|TRBJ2-1
TGTGCCAGCAGCGCAGACTACACGGCCGGGGGGAATGAGCAGTTCTTC
CASSADYTAGGNEQFF
>TRBV18|NA|few|TRBJ2-7
TGTGCCAGCTCACCCTCGGACGCCTACGAGCAGTACTTC
CASSPSDAYEQYF
>TRBV27|NA|NA|TRBJ1-2
TGTGCCAGCAGTCTCTTCAGGGGAACAAACTATGGCTACACCTTC
CASSLFRGTNYGYTF
>TRBV30|NA|NA|TRBJ2-1
TGTGCCTGGAGTGTACCAGTCGGTGAGCAGTTCTTC
CAWSVPVGEQFF
>TRBV3-1/TRBV3-2|NA|NA|TRBJ2-7
TGTGCCAGCAGCCTCGAGCAGTACTTC
CASSLEQYF
>TRBV6-6|NA|NA|TRBJ1-5
TGTGCCAGCAGTCTCCAGGGAATCAGCAATCAGCCCCAGCATTTT
CASSLQGISNQPQHF
>TRBV6-1|NA|NA|TRBJ2-5
TGTGCCACCCACCGGGTGCCACAAGAGACCCAGTACTTC
CATHRVPQETQYF
>TRBV30|NA|NA|TRBJ2-7
TGTGCCTGGAGAGGTCTCGGGGGCTCCTACGAGCAGTACTTC
CAWRGLGGSYEQYF
>TRBV27|NA|NA|TRBJ1-5
TGTGCCAGCAGTTTCCGGTATAGCAATCAGCCCCAGCATTTT
CASSFRYSNQPQHF
>TRBV6-5|TRBD1|NA|TRBJ1-5
TGTGCCAGCAGAACAGGACAGGGTATCCAGCCCCAGCATTTT
CASRTGQGIQPQHF
>TRBV19|NA|NA|TRBJ2-1
TGTGCCAGTAGTATGAGGGGGGCCTACAATGAGCAGTTCTTC
CASSMRGAYNEQFF
>TRBV2|NA|NA|TRBJ1-5
TGTGCCAGCAGCAGAAGGCGGGGGGGGAGCAATCAGCCCCAGCATTTT
CASSRRRGGSNQPQHF
>TRBV29-1|TRBD2|NA|TRBJ2-2
TGCAGCGTCATGGGACTAGCGGGGCGTGCGAACACCGGGGAGCTGTTTTTT
CSVMGLAGRANTGELFF
>TRBV7-9|NA|once|TRBJ2-7
TGTGCCAGCAGCTTTTCCGGAAGGGAGCGGAACGAGCAGTACTTC
CASSFSGRERNEQYF
>TRBV6-5|TRBD2|NA|TRBJ2-5
TGTGCCAGCAGTTACGGGCTAGCGGGGCCAGGGGAGACCCAGTACTTC
CASSYGLAGPGETQYF
>TRBV10-3|TRBD1|few|TRBJ2-7
TGTGCCATGGGGACAGGGGGGTACGAGCAGTACTTC
CAMGTGGYEQYF
>TRBV30|TRBD1|NA|TRBJ1-6
TGTGCCTGGAGTACTGACAGGGGGCATTCACCCCTCCACTTT
CAWSTDRGHSPLHF
>TRBV9|TRBD1|NA|TRBJ1-2
TGTGCCAGCAGCGTAGCGGGACAGGGGGCGGGCTACACCTTC
CASSVAGQGAGYTF
>TRBV5-5|TRBD1|once|TRBJ1-2
TGTGCCAGCAGCTTGAGACAGGGGCTTTACAACTATGGCTACACCTTC
CASSLRQGLYNYGYTF
>TRBV29-1|TRBD2|NA|TRBJ2-3
TGCAGCGTTGTAGCGGGGGGAGAAGATACGCAGTATTTT
CSVVAGGEDTQYF
>TRBV7-8|TRBD1|NA|TRBJ2-3
TGTGCCAGCAGCTTTGACAGGGCAGATACGCAGTATTTT
CASSFDRADTQYF
>TRBV18|TRBD1|NA|TRBJ2-3
TGTGCCAGCTCCCCCCTCCCGGGACAGGGGGAGACAGATACGCAGTATTTT
CASSPLPGQGETDTQYF
>TRBV2|TRBD2|NA|TRBJ2-7
TGTGCCAGCAGGTTAGGCGGGGGGGGGACCTCCTACGAGCAGTACTTC
CASRLGGGGTSYEQYF
>TRBV30|TRBD1|NA|TRBJ2-5
TGTGCCTGGAGTCTCCCGGGACAGGGGAGACGGCAGTACTTC
CAWSLPGQGRRQYF
>TRBV11-2|NA|NA|TRBJ1-2
TGTGCCAGCAGCTTAGAGATGGAGGGTAGCTATGGCTACACCTTC
CASSLEMEGSYGYTF
>TRBV5-6|TRBD1|NA|TRBJ1-3
TGTGCCAGCAGCTTTCGGGACAGGGACGTTGACACCATATATTTT
CASSFRDRDVDTIYF
>TRBV30|NA|few|TRBJ1-4
TGTGCCTGGAGTGTACCGTATGGGAATGAAAAACTGTTTTTT
CAWSVPYGNEKLFF
>TRBV18|TRBD1|NA|TRBJ1-2
TGTGCCAGCTCACCACAGGGAGATCTGGGGACAGGGGGCTATGGCTACACCTTC
CASSPQGDLGTGGYGYTF
>TRBV7-9|NA|once|TRBJ1-1
TGTGCCAGCAGATACGATAGGAACACTGAAGCTTTCTTT
CASRYDRNTEAFF
>TRBV28|NA|NA|TRBJ1-4
TGTGCCAGCAGTTTAAAAAGGGAAAAACTGTTTTTT
CASSLKREKLFF
>TRBV18|NA|NA|TRBJ1-3
TGTGCCAGCTCACCGACTCCGGGCCAGTCTGGAAACACCATATATTTT
CASSPTPGQSGNTIYF
>TRBV30|TRBD1|NA|TRBJ2-2
TGTGCCTGGAGCTCGGGACAGGGTAACACCGGGGAGCTGTTTTTT
CAWSSGQGNTGELFF
>TRBV6-5|NA|NA|TRBJ1-3
TGTGCCAGCAGTTTGGGTGACAGCTCTGGAAACACCATATATTTT
CASSLGDSSGNTIYF
>TRBV6-6|NA|NA|TRBJ1-1
TGTGCCAGCAGAATCCAGGCTGGGGACACTGAAGCTTTCTTT
CASRIQAGDTEAFF
>TRBV7-9|NA|NA|TRBJ2-1
TGTGCCAGCAGCCCAAGGACGGATAGCTCCTACAATGAGCAGTTCTTC
CASSPRTDSSYNEQFF
>TRBV19|NA|NA|TRBJ1-1
TGTGCCAGTAAAGAAGGGGGTAACACTGAAGCTTTCTTT
CASKEGGNTEAFF
>TRBV10-3|TRBD1|once|TRBJ1-3
TGTGCCATCACCTCAAGGGGACAGGGTGGTACTAGAAACACCATATATTTT
CAITSRGQGGTRNTIYF
>TRBV18|NA|NA|TRBJ1-1
TGTGCCAGCTCACGAGGGACACTTGAAGCTTTCTTT
CASSRGTLEAFF
>TRBV5-6|TRBD1|NA|TRBJ1-1
TGTGCCAGCAGCCCAGGACAGGGGAAAGGAGTCACTGAAGCTTTCTTT
CASSPGQGKGVTEAFF
>TRBV7-2|NA|NA|TRBJ1-3
TGTGCCAGCAGTCCCGGCAGGGTAAACACCATATATTTT
CASSPGRVNTIYF
>TRBV6-1|NA|NA|TRBJ1-6
TGTGCCAGCAGTGAATTCGGTGGTAATTCACCCCTCCACTTT
CASSEFGGNSPLHF
>TRBV6-5|TRBD2|NA|TRBJ2-7
TGTGCCAGCAGCCCGACTAGCGGAAACTACGAGCAGTACTTC
CASSPTSGNYEQYF
>TRBV7-9|TRBD1|NA|TRBJ2-5
TGTGCCAGCAGCCCACAACCCGGGACAGCTTCTTACGAGACCCAGTACTTC
CASSPQPGTASYETQYF
>TRBV5-3|NA|NA|TRBJ2-2
TGTGCCAGAAGCTTCGAGGAGTGCCGGGCGAACACCGGGGAGCTGTTTTTT
CARSFEECRANTGELFF
>TRBV6-5|NA|NA|TRBJ1-5
TGTGCCAGCAGTTTCGGCCAGGAGTATCAGCCCCAGCATTTT
CASSFGQEYQPQHF